The clone carrying this T cell receptor (beta chain) was seen repeatedly, ten times or more. Its antigen is unidentified. This could be a read error, since a much larger clone is one nucleotide away. This sample was taken from a study of shared clonotypes between healthy human individuals. Findings and caveats of the study: Clonotype sharing among donors, it was expected, would be affected by sequencing depth.

Germline V gives CDR1 MNHNS, CDR2 SASEGT. This CDR3 spans 12 amino acids. Unsorted PBMC contributed 250 to 350 ng DNA, tens of thousands of T cell genomes, to each replicate PCR. In the original analysis: ImmunoSEQ yielded junction-only sequences lacking quality scores, so filtering differed. The data were produced by immunoSEQ multiplex PCR, yet TCRdb's version contains in-frame clones alone and is incomplete. V, J and clone size were drawn from that table, and D and trimming were deduced from the DNA. The data hold 400,000 to 500,000 clones, with approximately 80% observed a single time. Sequenced material: PBMCs. The rearrangement links TRBV6-1 to TRBJ1-2; D gene uncertain. The clonotype comes from a woman in her 40s in good health. Some clones in this sample may be carry-over from other donors' samples. The CDR3 DNA sequence: TGTGCCAGCAGTGACCCTCCACATGGCCACACCTTC. Translation: CASSDPPHGHTF.